This TCR beta chain was documented in a study of vaccination effects on CD4 cells after COVID-19. Study at large: They grew some 1.9 million PBMC in each well, adding 10 IU/ml IL-2 and around 10 ug/ml peptides. General observations from the study: In vaccinees who were healthy, merely 1 out of 255 vaccine-induced clones cross-reacted with common cold coronaviruses.

When about ten days of culture had elapsed, CD4+ T cells were isolated. All participants had two doses of either the BNT162b2 or mRNA-1273 vaccine. Prior SARS-CoV-2 infection was absent in the vaccine recipients, as shown by negative nucleocapsid antibodies. Days 3 and 7 were when half the medium was replaced with IL-2 medium. TCRdb keeps only in-frame clones here, not all; method: immunoSEQ multiplex PCR. This table holds approximately 70,000 clones, roughly 73% found once. The V end was cut by 6 bases, the J end by 8 bases, with 16 bases between. Per the germline V gene, CDR1 is MDHEN and CDR2 is SYDVKM. This CDR3 has 13 amino acids. As concerns this clone: The antigen remains undetermined.

The sequence was obtained from a human donor who received a COVID-19 vaccine. The source material was CD4+ T cells from PBMCs cultured without peptide, sampled after COVID-19 vaccination. This chain links TRBV28 with TRBJ1-2; D remains ambiguous. DNA of the CDR3: TGTGCCAGCAGAATGACCCCCGGGAGGGGCTACACCTTC. This encodes CASRMTPGRGYTF.